The 14 T cell receptor beta chains in this list originate from one sample, sequenced in a study of blood T cells in healthy people across ages. Alongside a J-beta primer mix, a sample-barcoded 5' primer served in a second PCR lasting roughly 7 to 11 cycles. TCRdb reprocessed the 5' RACE reads with MiXCR, giving one entry per CDR3 protein. Here the sample spans approximately 800,000 distinct CDR3 sequences, around 68% being singletons. The material sequenced was blood. These receptors were obtained from a man aged 25-45 years in good health.

This clonotype turned up a few times. The chain joins TRBV24-1 to TRBJ2-7; 8 bases map to TRBD2. CDR1 and CDR2 (germline): KGHDR, SFDVKD. The CDR3 is 14 residues long. The trim removed 6 bases at V and 2 bases at J, leaving 5 bases unmatched. CDR3 sequence: CATSPGGAAYEQYF. DNA of the CDR3: TGTGCCACCAGTCCCGGGGGGGCCGCCTACGAGCAGTACTTC.

This clonotype was observed a few times. This chain links TRBV6-2 or TRBV6-3 with TRBJ2-3, with D possibly called TRBD1 or TRBD2 (5 bases each). Looked up from germline, CDR1 is MNHEY and CDR2 is SVGEGT. The CDR3 sequence is 15 residues long. The V gene lost 5 bases and the J gene lost 0 bases, with 12 bases spanning the gap. The CDR3: CASSSHRDSTDTQYF. The CDR3 coding sequence is TGTGCCAGCAGTAGCCACCGGGACAGCACAGATACGCAGTATTTT.

The gene calls are TRBV7-8 and TRBJ2-7, with a weak D call TRBD1 (7 bases). The CDR3 is made up of 15 amino acids. V lost 5 bases and J 7 bases, leaving 21 bases between the germline ends. The germline V gene encodes CDR1 SGHVS and CDR2 FQNEAQ. The CDR3 nucleotides read TGTGCCAGCAGCCGACAGGGCGGTGGAGGGTGGGAGCAGTACTTC. This codes for CASSRQGGGGWEQYF.

The V and J genes are TRBV9 and TRBJ1-1; the D gene is possibly TRBD1 (6 bases). V was pared by 2 bases and J by 1 base, with 9 bases between. In germline, CDR1 is SGDLS, CDR2 YYNGEE. CDR3 length: 14 amino acids. CDR3 amino acids: CASSVTGPNTEAFF. The CDR3 DNA follows: TGTGCCAGCAGCGTTACAGGGCCGAACACTGAAGCTTTCTTT.

This clonotype was seen only a few times. The chain uses TRBV6-6 and TRBJ2-4, with D maybe TRBD2 (7 bases). The better agreement between TRBJ2-7 and the DNA end casts doubt on the J call. The CDR3 sequence is 17 residues long. The germline gives CDR1 MNHNY, CDR2 SVGAGI (reference sequence). The CDR3 loop is CASSPEGGRGFPYEQYF. DNA of the CDR3: TGTGCCAGCAGCCCTGAGGGGGGGCGGGGGTTTCCCTACGAGCAGTACTTC.

This clonotype appeared a single time. The gene calls are TRBV4-2 and TRBJ2-1; D unresolved. CDR3 length: 13 residues. CDR1 and CDR2 from the germline V gene are LGHNA and YNFKEQ. Trimming took 4 bases from V and 11 from J, leaving 15 bases between them. The CDR3 loop reads CASSPDNTDKQFF. The CDR3 bases are TGTGCCAGCAGCCCAGACAACACGGATAAGCAGTTCTTC.

The chain joins TRBV5-8 to TRBJ1-4; possibly TRBD1 for D (6 bases). The CDR3 covers 16 residues. The V gene lost 4 bases and the J gene lost 7 bases, with 20 bases spanning the gap. Germline-derived CDR1 and CDR2 are SGHTS and YDEGEE. The DNA for the CDR3 is TGTGCCAGCAGCCCTGGGGCGGGACAACGGGCTGAAAAACTGTTTTTT. The encoded protein is CASSPGAGQRAEKLFF.

The chain is built from TRBV4-2 and TRBJ2-7; D is tentatively TRBD1 or TRBD2 (6 bases each). Germline V gene data show CDR1 as LGHNA and CDR2 as YNFKEQ. Trimming shortened V by 0 bases and J by 3 bases, and 24 bases separated the two germline ends. The CDR3 sequence is 19 residues long. CDR3 in amino acids: CASSQDRGVAELGSYEQYF. The CDR3 DNA follows: TGTGCCAGCAGCCAAGATAGGGGGGTGGCCGAGCTAGGGAGCTACGAGCAGTACTTC.

The V and J genes are TRBV20-1 and TRBJ2-3, with 11 bases lining up with TRBD2. Germline V gene data show CDR1 as DFQATT and CDR2 as SNEGSKA (reference sequence). The CDR3 is made up of 16 amino acids. Trimming took 1 base from V and 6 from J; bases not matched to a gene: 9. The CDR3 is CSARGPGTSGVDTQYF. The CDR3 DNA sequence: TGCAGTGCTAGAGGCCCCGGGACTAGCGGAGTCGATACGCAGTATTTT.

The chain combines TRBV6-2 or TRBV6-3 with TRBJ2-7; either TRBD1 or TRBD2 may fit D (5 bases each). Germline CDR1 reads MNHEY; CDR2 reads SVGEGT. The V end was cut by 8 bases, the J end by 0 bases, with 11 bases between. The CDR3 contains 13 residues. The CDR3 sequence: CASCMGPSYEQYF. CDR3 bases: TGTGCCAGCTGTATGGGACCCTCCTACGAGCAGTACTTC.

V and J are TRBV7-9 and TRBJ2-4; D gene uncertain. The DNA end is more similar to TRBJ2-7, so the J call may be wrong. This CDR3 comprises 18 residues. CDR1 is SEHNR, CDR2 FQNEAQ, per germline (reference sequence). The CDR3 nucleotides are TGTGCCAGCAGCTCGGCGTTCGAGGCCCGAGGCGGCTCCTACGAGCAGTACTTC. It specifies CASSSAFEARGGSYEQYF.

This chain uses TRBV10-3 with TRBJ2-5, with 8 bases matching TRBD1. The CDR3 is 13 residues long. Germline V lookup: CDR1 ENHRY, CDR2 SYGVKD. The junction had 1 base not matched to a gene; V was cut back by 5 bases and J by 2 bases. DNA for the CDR3: TGTGCCATCAGTCGGGACAGGCAAGAGACCCAGTACTTC. The encoded protein is CAISRDRQETQYF.

The J gene is TRBJ2-3, the V gene TRBV5-1; TRBD1 aligns across 9 bases. J gave up 6 bases and V 3 bases, and 11 bases lay outside the gene matches. Germline-derived CDR1 and CDR2 are SGHRS and YFSETQ. CDR3 length equals 16 residues. CDR3 sequence reads: CASSWDRVGLADTQYF. CDR3 nucleotide sequence: TGCGCCAGCAGCTGGGACAGGGTAGGGTTGGCCGATACGCAGTATTTT. The variable domain in full, with the rest retrieved from reference TRBV5-1 and TRBJ2-3, is KAGVTQTPRYLIKTRGQQVTLSCSPISGHRSVSWYQQTPGQGLQFLFEYFSETQRNKGNFPGRFSGRQFSNSRSEMNVSTLELGDSALYLCASSWDRVGLADTQYFGPGTRLTVL.

The CDR3 nucleotides are TGCGCCAGCAGCCCTTGGGGGGCCACCTCCTACAATGAGCAGTTCTTC. Amino acids: CASSPWGATSYNEQFF. This chain connects TRBV4-1 to TRBJ2-1; D tentatively fits TRBD1 or TRBD2 (6 bases each). CDR1 is MGHRA, CDR2 YSYEKL, per germline. V lost 4 bases, J lost 0 bases, and 13 bases lay in between. CDR3 length: 16 residues.